The 8 T cell receptor beta chains below come from one sample, sequenced in a study of shared clonotypes between healthy human individuals. Sequenced by immunoSEQ multiplex PCR; TCRdb stores in-frame clones only, minus some. The table lists around 1.4 million clones, approximately 98.5% of them singletons. Sequences were obtained from naive CD4+ T cells sorted from blood. As for subset: CD45RA+ positively selected. The receptors derive from a man in his thirties or forties in good health.

This chain connects TRBV28 to TRBJ2-1; 8 bases match TRBD2. Germline loops: CDR1 MDHEN, CDR2 SYDVKM. V shed 6 bases and J 8 bases; nucleotides not matched to a gene: 9. The CDR3 covers 14 residues. The DNA of the CDR3 is TGTGCCAGCAGAGCTACCGGGAGGGGCTATGAGCAGTTCTTC. Translation gives CASRATGRGYEQFF. The full variable domain, its missing parts supplied by reference TRBV28 and TRBJ2-1, is DVKVTQSSRYLVKRTGEKVFLECVQDMDHENMFWYRQDPGLGLRLIYFSYDVKMKEKGDIPEGYSVSREKKERFSLILESASTNQTSMYLCASRATGRGYEQFFGPGTRLTVL.

The chain carries TRBV6-5 and TRBJ1-2; TRBD1 is a possible D gene (5 bases). Trimming shortened V by 3 bases and J by 8 bases, and 13 bases separated the two germline ends. CDR1 is MNHEY, CDR2 SVGAGI, per germline. The CDR3 covers 13 residues. The CDR3 DNA sequence: TGTGCCAGCAGTTATGGGGCGGGGAGGGGCTACACCTTC. Its protein is CASSYGAGRGYTF.

The CDR3 region is CASTTLYDPANEQFF. The CDR3 nucleotides are TGTGCCAGCACCACCCTTTATGATCCGGCGAATGAGCAGTTCTTC. The chain employs TRBV7-9 and TRBJ2-1; the D is unclear. The CDR3 runs 15 residues. Germline assignment: CDR1 SEHNR and CDR2 FQNEAQ (reference sequence). V was cut by 7 bases and J by 7 bases, with 20 bases left in between.

The chain employs TRBV11-2 and TRBJ2-1, with D possibly called TRBD1 or TRBD2 (5 bases each). CDR1 and CDR2 (germline): SGHAT, FQNNGV. The CDR3 has 16 amino acids. Trimming took 5 bases from V and 2 from J, leaving 16 bases between them. In DNA, the CDR3 is TGTGCCAGCAGCCGACCCCGACGGGACCCCTACAATGAGCAGTTCTTC. It specifies CASSRPRRDPYNEQFF.

This sequence joins TRBV5-1 and TRBJ2-7; tentative D call: TRBD2 (6 bases). The CDR3 extends over 15 amino acids. Deletions cut 4 bases from V and 3 bases from J, with 17 bases between. The germline V gene has CDR1 SGHRS and CDR2 YFSETQ. The chain's CDR3 is CASSPGLLGGYEQYF. CDR3 nucleotides: TGCGCCAGCAGCCCCGGGCTTCTGGGGGGCTACGAGCAGTACTTC.

This chain links TRBV7-9 with TRBJ1-2, with D uncertain. Trimming shortened V by 5 bases and J by 2 bases, and 12 bases separated the two germline ends. This CDR3 comprises 14 residues. Germline assignment: CDR1 SEHNR and CDR2 FQNEAQ (reference sequence). CDR3 DNA sequence: TGTGCCAGCAGCCCGCTGCCAGACAACTATGGCTACACCTTC. It yields the protein CASSPLPDNYGYTF. Full variable domain (remainder filled in from reference TRBV7-9 and TRBJ1-2): DTGVSQNPRHKITKRGQNVTFRCDPISEHNRLYWYRQTLGQGPEFLTYFQNEAQLEKSRLLSDRFSAERPKGSFSTLEIQRTEQGDSAMYLCASSPLPDNYGYTFGSGTRLTVV.

This clone came up once. V usage is TRBV15 and J usage is TRBJ2-7, with a tentative D call TRBD2 (7 bases). V was trimmed by 4 bases and J by 2 bases, leaving 15 bases between them. The CDR3 totals 15 residues. CDR1 LNHNV and CDR2 YYDKDF come from the germline V gene (reference sequence). CDR3: CATSTGASGTYEQYF. CDR3 nucleotides: TGTGCCACCAGCACGGGGGCTAGCGGCACCTACGAGCAGTACTTC.

The chain employs TRBV7-6 and TRBJ2-1; D is unresolved. This CDR3 is 13 amino acids long. Germline CDR1 and CDR2: SGHVS and FNYEAQ. The germline V and J ends were trimmed by 0 bases and 8 bases, with 8 bases remaining between them. The CDR3 sequence: CASSLAGPYEQFF. In nucleotides, the CDR3 is TGTGCCAGCAGCTTAGCGGGCCCCTATGAGCAGTTCTTC.